The 20 T cell receptor beta chains below all came from one sample that was sequenced in a study of T cell repertoires in cytomegalovirus infection. TCRdb independently ran MiXCR on the reads; one entry per CDR3 protein. The sample shows 250,000 to 300,000 distinct CDR3 sequences, roughly 24% of them seen only once. Sequencing was done on a sample of PBMCs. The source is a human donor in good health (CMV status not recorded). Some clones in this sample may be carry-over from other donors' samples.

This clonotype was found many times. The gene calls are TRBV6-6 and TRBJ1-2; 10 positions agree with TRBD1. Per germline, CDR1 MNHNY and CDR2 SVGAGI (reference sequence). V shed 5 bases and J 4 bases; nucleotides not matched to a gene: 10. The CDR3 extends over 16 amino acids. As DNA, the CDR3 is TGTGCCAGCAGTCACGACAGGGGGCCCGCCCTCTATGGCTACACCTTC. It yields the protein CASSHDRGPALYGYTF.

The table lists this clonotype with a few counts. The V call is TRBV5-1, the J call TRBJ2-1, with 13 nucleotides matching TRBD2. V lost 4 bases to trimming and J lost 8 bases; unmatched junction nucleotides: 6. In germline, CDR1 is SGHRS, CDR2 YFSETQ. The CDR3 contains 15 residues. Here the CDR3 DNA reads TGCGCCAGCAGCCCCGGACTAGCGGGGGTGGATGAGCAGTTCTTC. It is translated as CASSPGLAGVDEQFF.

The chain has TRBV9 and TRBJ2-1, with D perhaps matching TRBD1 (6 bases). Trimming stripped 3 bases from V and 4 bases from J, with 14 bases between. The germline gives CDR1 SGDLS, CDR2 YYNGEE. The CDR3 spans 15 residues. The CDR3 nucleotides are TGTGCCAGCAGCGGTCATCTTGGACAGTACAATGAGCAGTTCTTC. Translation gives CASSGHLGQYNEQFF.

This clonotype showed up just a few times. The CDR3 nucleotides read TGTGCCAGCAGCTCGGACCCCAACCAGCCCCAGCATTTT. It is translated as CASSSDPNQPQHF. This chain uses TRBV7-2 with TRBJ1-5; D is undetermined. This CDR3 region has 13 residues. Trimming removed 4 bases from V and 7 bases from J, with 11 bases in between. Germline V gene data show CDR1 as SGHTA and CDR2 as FQGNSA.

V is TRBV12-3 or TRBV12-4 and J is TRBJ2-3, with 8 bases fitting TRBD2. The CDR3 runs to 15 residues. Germline trimming cut 6 bases from V and 0 bases from J; bases unmatched to any gene: 5. The CDR3 coding sequence is TGTGCCAGCAGCAGAGCGGGAGAGAGCACAGATACGCAGTATTTT. Translation: CASSRAGESTDTQYF.

This clonotype came up a few times. J is TRBJ1-2 and V is TRBV2; D perhaps matches TRBD1 (5 bases). CDR3 size: 13 residues. V lost 9 bases to trimming and J lost 4 bases, with 15 bases between them. The germline CDR1 and CDR2 sequences are SNHLY and FYNNEI. CDR3: CARGRVVGYGYTF. In DNA, the CDR3 is TGTGCCAGAGGCAGGGTTGTGGGCTATGGCTACACCTTC.

The V call is TRBV7-4, the J call TRBJ1-1; the D gene is possibly TRBD1 (6 bases). The CDR3 runs to 14 residues. Trimming shortened V by 7 bases and J by 4 bases, and 16 bases separated the two germline ends. CDR1 and CDR2 from the germline V gene are SGHVT and SQSDAQ. The CDR3 nucleotides read TGTGCCAGCACCACGACAGGAGACCTCACTGAAGCTTTCTTT. As protein: CASTTTGDLTEAFF.

This clonotype was counted at least ten times. The chain carries TRBV28 and TRBJ2-7, with a weak D call TRBD1 (5 bases). CDR3 length: 13 residues. V lost 8 bases to trimming and J lost 6 bases, with 17 bases between them. CDR1 is MDHEN and CDR2 is SYDVKM in the germline V gene. The CDR3 spells CASLGNTQGEQYF. DNA for the CDR3: TGTGCCAGCCTGGGAAACACGCAGGGCGAGCAGTACTTC.

In its sample, this clonotype was seen a few times. The chain joins TRBV27 to TRBJ1-5; 7 positions agree with TRBD1. The CDR3 is 14 amino acids. CDR1 is MNHEY and CDR2 is SMNVEV in the germline V gene (reference sequence). V lost 6 bases, J lost 2 bases, and 4 bases stayed unmatched. This CDR3 reads CASRVGQGNQPQHF. The CDR3 region has the DNA TGTGCCAGCAGGGTTGGACAGGGCAATCAGCCCCAGCATTTT.

This clonotype was seen a few times. This sequence joins TRBV28 and TRBJ2-3; TRBD2 matches at 7 bases. V shed 6 bases, J shed 4 bases, and the junction held 10 bases outside the gene matches. Germline CDR1 reads MDHEN; CDR2 reads SYDVKM. The CDR3 sequence is 15 residues long. DNA for the CDR3: TGTGCCAGCAGATATGGGCGGGAGATCGCAGATACGCAGTATTTT. It yields the protein CASRYGREIADTQYF.

The rearrangement uses TRBV20-1 and TRBJ2-3; D gene unclear. V lost 3 bases, J lost 5 bases, and 15 bases lay in between. The CDR3 sequence is 14 residues long. Per the germline V gene, CDR1 is DFQATT and CDR2 is SNEGSKA (reference sequence). CDR3 sequence reads: CSASFALNVDTQYF. The CDR3 coding sequence is TGCAGTGCTAGTTTTGCACTAAACGTAGATACGCAGTATTTT.

The rearrangement links TRBV20-1 to TRBJ2-3; perhaps TRBD1 as D (5 bases). V was clipped by 0 bases and J by 4 bases, with 11 bases between them. CDR3 length equals 14 residues. CDR1 DFQATT and CDR2 SNEGSKA come from the germline V gene (reference sequence). The CDR3 bases are TGCAGTGCTAGAGATCGAAGGGGTGCAGATACGCAGTATTTT. This gives the protein CSARDRRGADTQYF.

The chain employs TRBV28 and TRBJ1-2; no definite D call. The germline CDR1 and CDR2 sequences are MDHEN and SYDVKM. The CDR3 totals 12 residues. Trimming pared 2 bases from V and 8 bases from J, leaving 9 bases between. CDR3 DNA: TGTGCCAGCAGTTTAGGCCCCCGGGGCTACACCTTC. Its protein product is CASSLGPRGYTF.

This clonotype came up a few times. The chain is built from TRBV5-1 and TRBJ2-1; either TRBD1 or TRBD2 may supply D (5 bases each). The length of the CDR3 is 15 residues. V lost 6 bases, J lost 2 bases, and 15 bases lay in between. Germline V gene sequence: CDR1 SGHRS, CDR2 YFSETQ. This chain's CDR3 is CASNGAGPAYNEQFF. CDR3 DNA: TGCGCCAGCAACGGGGCAGGGCCCGCCTACAATGAGCAGTTCTTC.

The V gene is TRBV6-2 or TRBV6-3, the J gene TRBJ1-5; 8 nucleotides line up with TRBD1. The length of the CDR3 is 15 residues. In germline, CDR1 is MNHEY, CDR2 SVGEGT. Trimming took 4 bases from V and 1 from J; bases not matched to a gene: 3. The CDR3 sequence: CASSSQGVSNQPQHF. As DNA, the CDR3 is TGTGCCAGCAGTTCACAGGGGGTAAGCAATCAGCCCCAGCATTTT.

The chain is built from TRBV27 and TRBJ2-1; possible D gene TRBD2, 5 bases. V was clipped by 5 bases and J by 0 bases, with 14 bases between them. The CDR3 covers 16 residues. Germline assignment: CDR1 MNHEY and CDR2 SMNVEV (reference sequence). The CDR3 sequence: CASSRYSDPSYNEQFF. The CDR3 nucleotides are TGTGCCAGCAGTCGTTATAGCGACCCCTCCTACAATGAGCAGTTCTTC.

This clonotype appeared many times. This chain connects TRBV7-3 to TRBJ2-1; D is possibly TRBD2 (5 bases). V shed 4 bases and J shed 7 bases, with 26 bases lying between them. Germline V gene sequence: CDR1 SGHTA, CDR2 FQGTGA. The length of the CDR3 is 18 residues. The CDR3 sequence: CASSSTPSWVGGVNEQFF. In DNA form, the CDR3 reads TGTGCCAGCAGCTCAACCCCGTCATGGGTCGGAGGCGTGAATGAGCAGTTCTTC.

This clonotype has ten or more counts. The chain carries TRBV7-8 and TRBJ2-3; maybe TRBD2 (6 bases). This CDR3 is built from 15 residues. Germline V CDR1 and CDR2: SGHVS, FQNEAQ. V lost 3 bases to trimming and J lost 7 bases, with 17 bases between them. The DNA of the CDR3 is TGTGCCAGCAGCTTGGGGCGGACTGGGGGGAATACGCAGTATTTT. The encoded protein is CASSLGRTGGNTQYF.

This clonotype was seen ten or more times. The CDR3 region has the DNA TGTGCCAGCAGCTTAGTGGCAGGGGCCACCGCAGGAGAGCAGTACTTC. It translates to CASSLVAGATAGEQYF. J is TRBJ2-7 and V is TRBV7-2, with D perhaps matching TRBD1 (6 bases). The length of the CDR3 is 16 residues. V lost 1 base, J lost 7 bases, and 20 bases lay in between. Germline values: CDR1 SGHTA, CDR2 FQGNSA. Combining the CDR3 with reference TRBV7-2 and TRBJ2-7 gives the whole variable domain GAGVSQSPSNKVTEKGKDVELRCDPISGHTALYWYRQSLGQGLEFLIYFQGNSAPDKSGLPSDRFSAERTGGSVSTLTIQRTQQEDSAVYLCASSLVAGATAGEQYFGPGTRLTVT.

The rearrangement uses TRBV29-1 and TRBJ2-7; the D gene could be TRBD1 or TRBD2 (5 bases each). Trimming took off 3 bases at V and 4 bases at J, with 19 bases between the two ends. The CDR3 loop spans 15 amino acids. CDR1 and CDR2 (germline): SQVTM, ANQGSEA. CDR3 region: CSVEGQGTGNYEQYF. The CDR3, as DNA: TGCAGCGTTGAGGGTCAAGGGACGGGCAATTACGAGCAGTACTTC.